This T cell receptor beta chain was sequenced during a study of blood T cell repertoires in COVID-19 (dated by TCRdb to the early 2020s). About the study as a whole: Samples from collaborators originated in the United States, Italy and Spain and spanned both the acute and convalescent phases of COVID-19. Deeply sampled blood TCRbeta repertoires from subjects exposed to, actively infected with, or recovered from COVID-19 were included in the dataset. Where available, HLA class I and class II types were obtained from metadata supplied by the sample provider rather than from assay-based typing. The repertoires were made available in a free public database intended to serve as a resource for research on the immune response to SARS-CoV-2. Samples came from the ongoing ImmuneRACE study (first 160 participants) plus 1,254 subjects from 6 global collaborators. A de-identified subject ID, COVID-19 status, age in years and sex were almost always included in the sample metadata. The material from the prospective study consisted of cDNA or gDNA derived from T cells, B-cell-depleted T cells, or PBMCs. What the authors observed across the whole study: Clinical and demographic metadata were provided uncurated, with the amount varying by source and participant.

The collaborating institutions used their own protocols to collect whole blood in K2EDTA tubes. For TCRbeta analysis, collaborators shipped samples as frozen whole blood, isolated PBMCs, or DNA extracted from either of those sample types. TCRbeta CDR3 regions were amplified from genomic DNA by means of the immunoSEQ Assay, a bias-controlled multiplex PCR. The study's processing was this. Within the assay, amplification of reference gene primers was used to estimate how many nucleated cells each sample contained. Sequence reads were collapsed and filtered to measure the absolute abundance of every unique TCRbeta CDR3 rearrangement. Productive Simpson clonality was computed per sample as the square root of Simpson's diversity index over productive rearrangements. TCRdb retrieved this table from immuneACCESS and kept in-frame rearrangements only. Not all clones are present; in checked studies, unresolved V genes account for under half, and no reason is known for the remainder. V and J calls and clone size are those listed in that table; D and trimming were worked out from the DNA. The sample profile shows about 180,000 clones; roughly 88% of them were found once. About 3.9% of the sample is in the top ten clones.

Turning to this clone: The antigen it recognizes is unknown. The input lacks base qualities; no much larger clone sits a single base away.

V is clipped by 5 bases and J by 3 bases, and the sequence between their germline boundaries is 11 bases long. The CDR3 sequence holds 14 residues, the cysteine and phenylalanine included. The entry retains the CDR3 DNA only, 42 bases that are in frame from base 1. Per the germline V gene, KGHSH is the CDR1 and LQKENI is the CDR2. The rearrangement combines TRBV18 with TRBJ2-1, with TRBD2 tentatively as D gene (5 bases match). The clonotype comes from a woman aged 25 to 39 with acute or convalescent COVID-19. The sequenced sample was peripheral blood. At the DNA level, the sequence is TGTGCCAGCTCAACCCTAGAGGGCTACAATGAGCAGTTCTTC. Translated, it reads CASSTLEGYNEQFF.